These 21 T cell receptor beta chains originate from one sample sequenced in a study of control samples from healthy donors and cancer patients. Data came from immunoSEQ multiplex PCR; TCRdb stores just in-frame clones and leaves some out. The sample lists approximately 220,000 clones, around 94% occurring once. Source material: blood. These receptors were collected from a man between 50 and 59 years old in good health.

The V call is TRBV4-3, the J call TRBJ2-2; the D gene is possibly TRBD2 (5 bases). CDR3 length equals 16 residues. The germline V gene encodes CDR1 LGHNA and CDR2 YSLEER. Trimming removed 0 bases at V and 2 bases at J, with 10 bases between. The chain's CDR3 is CASSQDAGINTGELFF. The CDR3 DNA reads as TGCGCCAGCAGCCAAGACGCCGGGATCAACACCGGGGAGCTGTTTTTT.

The CDR3 sequence: CASSDSTRNEKLFF. The CDR3 DNA reads TGTGCCAGCAGCGACAGTACCCGCAATGAAAAACTGTTTTTT. This chain joins TRBV9 and TRBJ1-4; D gene uncertain. The CDR3 loop spans 14 amino acids. V was cut by 3 bases and J by 5 bases, with 11 bases left in between. CDR1 is SGDLS and CDR2 is YYNGEE in the germline V gene.

V usage is TRBV30 and J usage is TRBJ1-6; D ambiguous. This CDR3 is 14 amino acids long. V lost 3 bases, J lost 12 bases, and 18 bases lay in between. The germline V gene encodes CDR1 GTSNPN and CDR2 SVGIG (reference sequence). This CDR3 reads CAWRRTNSEKPLHF. The CDR3 DNA is TGTGCCTGGAGAAGGACCAATAGCGAGAAACCCCTCCACTTT. The full variable domain, its missing parts supplied by reference TRBV30 and TRBJ1-6, is SQTIHQWPATLVQPVGSPLSLECTVEGTSNPNLYWYRQAAGRGLQLLFYSVGIGQISSEVPQNLSASRPQDRQFILSSKKLLLSDSGFYLCAWRRTNSEKPLHFGNGTRLTVT.

The V gene is TRBV3-1 (or the pseudogene TRBV3-2), the J gene TRBJ1-5; D is uncertain. The V end was cut by 0 bases, the J end by 0 bases, with 3 bases between. CDR3 length: 14 residues. The germline CDR1 and CDR2 sequences are LGHDT and YNNKEL (reference sequence). CDR3 protein: CASSQDTSNQPQHF. CDR3 DNA sequence: TGTGCCAGCAGCCAAGACACTAGCAATCAGCCCCAGCATTTT.

This clone was seen once. The J gene is TRBJ1-2, the V gene TRBV19; unclear D gene. V was cut by 1 base and J by 6 bases, with 15 bases left in between. This CDR3 region has 15 residues. Germline CDR1 and CDR2: LNHDA and SQIVND (reference sequence). The CDR3, as DNA: TGTGCCAGTAGTATAGCGGGCCTCCCGAGGCATGGCTACACCTTC. It is translated as CASSIAGLPRHGYTF.

A remark on this clone: It is unclear where the CDR3 begins or ends on the DNA, so no DNA is shown, and the CDR3 is as TCRdb lists it. The genes are TRBV12-1 and TRBJ1-5; the D segment call TRBD1 is taken from the table without a DNA check. TRBV12-1 corresponds to a pseudogene. The CDR3 has 17 amino acids, counting both end residues. CDR3: CASSPSVGQGSVQPQHF.

The rearrangement joins TRBV24-1 to TRBJ1-2; 9 nucleotides line up with TRBD1. J gave up 5 bases and V 3 bases, and 3 bases lay outside the gene matches. In germline, CDR1 is KGHDR, CDR2 SFDVKD. This CDR3 has 14 amino acids. The CDR3 sequence: CATSDRDRVYGYTF. CDR3 bases: TGTGCCACCAGTGATCGGGACAGGGTATATGGCTACACCTTC.

The rearrangement uses TRBV4-1 and TRBJ2-7; D perhaps matches TRBD1 (6 bases). The CDR3 runs to 15 residues. Germline V gene data show CDR1 as MGHRA and CDR2 as YSYEKL. Trimming cost V 6 bases and J 3 bases, with 18 bases left between them. CDR3 residues: CASRRTPGQIYEQYV. CDR3 coding DNA: TGCGCCAGCAGACGAACCCCGGGACAAATCTACGAGCAGTACGTC.

In nucleotides, the CDR3 is TGTGCCAGCAGGGGGACAAGCTCCCTCGGGGAGCTGTTTTTT. It translates to CASRGTSSLGELFF. The J gene is TRBJ2-2, the V gene TRBV2; D is possibly TRBD1 (6 bases). Trimming pared 6 bases from V and 7 bases from J, leaving 15 bases between. Germline CDR1 and CDR2: SNHLY and FYNNEI. CDR3 length: 14 residues. The variable domain in full, with the rest retrieved from reference TRBV2 and TRBJ2-2, is EPEVTQTPSHQVTQMGQEVILRCVPISNHLYFYWYRQILGQKVEFLVSFYNNEISEKSEIFDDQFSVERPDGSNFTLKIRSTKLEDSAMYFCASRGTSSLGELFFGEGSRLTVL.

The rearrangement joins TRBV11-3 to TRBJ2-7; 8 nucleotides agree with TRBD1. The CDR3 covers 14 residues. Germline V gives CDR1 SGHNT, CDR2 YENEEA. Germline trimming cut 1 base from V and 2 bases from J; bases unmatched to any gene: 1. CDR3 in amino acids: CASSLGTGPYEQYF. The CDR3, as DNA: TGTGCCAGCAGCTTAGGGACAGGGCCCTACGAGCAGTACTTC. Combining the CDR3 with reference TRBV11-3 and TRBJ2-7 gives the whole variable domain EAGVVQSPRYKIIEKKQPVAFWCNPISGHNTLYWYLQNLGQGPELLIRYENEEAVDDSQLPKDRFSAERLKGVDSTLKIQPAELGDSAVYLCASSLGTGPYEQYFGPGTRLTVT.

This rearrangement joins TRBV5-1 to TRBJ1-1, with 7 bases aligning to TRBD1. Germline values: CDR1 SGHRS, CDR2 YFSETQ. J gave up 1 base and V 3 bases, and 9 bases lay outside the gene matches. CDR3 length: 16 amino acids. The CDR3 loop reads CASSYLPQGPNTEAFF. The CDR3 nucleotides read TGCGCCAGCAGCTACCTCCCACAGGGGCCGAACACTGAAGCTTTCTTT.

The chain joins TRBV3-1 (or the pseudogene TRBV3-2) to TRBJ1-5, with D uncertain. The CDR3 totals 13 residues. V dropped 0 bases and J dropped 12 bases, with 12 bases sitting between them. Germline V gene lookup returns CDR1 LGHDT and CDR2 YNNKEL (reference sequence). CDR3 amino acids: CASSQDRHSLQHF. The CDR3 DNA reads as TGTGCCAGCAGCCAAGACCGGCACTCCCTCCAGCATTTT.

The CDR3 protein is CASSEGFYSNQPQHF. The CDR3 nucleotides are TGTGCCAGCTCTGAAGGCTTTTATAGCAATCAGCCCCAGCATTTT. The chain joins TRBV18 to TRBJ1-5; D is ambiguous. The CDR3 is made up of 15 amino acids. Trimming took 6 bases from V and 0 from J, leaving 12 bases between them. Germline values: CDR1 KGHSH, CDR2 LQKENI.

Remarks on this clone: Distinct nucleotide sequences in the sample also encode this CDR3. The gene calls are TRBV5-1 and TRBJ1-2; 11 bases map to TRBD1. This CDR3 has 13 amino acids. Trimming removed 4 bases from V and 6 bases from J; junction bases left unmatched: 2. Germline CDR1 SGHRS, CDR2 YFSETQ. The CDR3, as DNA: TGCGCCAGCAGCACGGGACAGGGGGATGGCTACACCTTC. Its protein is CASSTGQGDGYTF.

The chain couples TRBV5-4 to TRBJ2-2; 11 bases line up with TRBD2. Trimming cost V 5 bases and J 1 base; bases outside gene matches: 1. Per the germline V gene, CDR1 is SGHNT and CDR2 is YYREEE (reference sequence). The CDR3 consists of 15 residues. CDR3 nucleotide sequence: TGTGCCAGCAGAGGACTAGCGGGGAACACCGGGGAGCTGTTTTTT. Its translation: CASRGLAGNTGELFF.

The chain carries TRBV12-3 or TRBV12-4 and TRBJ1-3; a possible D gene is TRBD1 (6 bases). V was pared by 3 bases and J by 6 bases, with 9 bases between. The CDR3 length is 13 residues. CDR3 sequence: CASSFLGQNTIYF. Here the CDR3 DNA reads TGTGCCAGCAGTTTTCTGGGACAAAACACCATATATTTT.

Remarks on this clone: Other DNA sequences in the same sample also yield this CDR3. The chain employs TRBV5-1 and TRBJ1-3, with D unresolved. The CDR3 loop spans 14 amino acids. Trimming took off 2 bases at V and 0 bases at J, with 6 bases between the two ends. Germline V lookup: CDR1 SGHRS, CDR2 YFSETQ. The CDR3 protein is CASSLEGSGNTIYF. In DNA, the CDR3 is TGCGCCAGCAGCTTAGAAGGCTCTGGAAACACCATATATTTT.

The gene calls are TRBV20-1 and TRBJ2-7; D unclear. Trimming pared 2 bases from V and 2 bases from J, leaving 1 base between. The CDR3 is 10 amino acids. Looked up from germline, CDR1 is DFQATT and CDR2 is SNEGSKA (reference sequence). The CDR3 loop reads CSARPYEQYF. Written as DNA, the CDR3 is TGCAGTGCTAGACCCTACGAGCAGTACTTC.

The CDR3, as DNA: TGTGCCAGCAGTTTATGGCGGGACTCCTACGAGCAGTACGTC. Translated: CASSLWRDSYEQYV. The V and J genes are TRBV28 and TRBJ2-7, with a tentative D call TRBD2 (6 bases). Germline V CDR1 and CDR2: MDHEN, SYDVKM. CDR3 length equals 14 residues. V was clipped by 0 bases and J by 0 bases, with 6 bases between them.

This clone was recorded once. The chain employs TRBV6-2 or TRBV6-3 and TRBJ1-6; tentatively, D is TRBD1 (6 bases). Trimming removed 4 bases from V and 8 bases from J, with 15 bases in between. Germline loops: CDR1 MNHEY, CDR2 SVGEGT. The CDR3 is 15 amino acids. The CDR3 loop reads CASSLTGLWDSPLHF. The CDR3 DNA follows: TGTGCCAGCAGTTTGACAGGTCTTTGGGATTCACCCCTCCACTTT.

The chain uses TRBV5-6 and TRBJ2-7; tentative D call: TRBD1 (5 bases). The V end lost 4 bases, the J end lost 0 bases, and 11 bases lay between the germline ends. The CDR3 length is 14 residues. CDR1 and CDR2 from the germline V gene are SGHDT and YYEEEE. CDR3 sequence: CASSPGPLSYEQYV. As DNA, the CDR3 is TGTGCCAGCAGCCCAGGGCCCCTCTCCTACGAGCAGTACGTC.